Listed below are T cell receptor beta chains from one sample, sequenced in a study of blood T cell repertoires in COVID-19. This table comes from immunoSEQ multiplex PCR, and its TCRdb copy is limited to in-frame clones, with some not included. Here the sample spans tens of thousands of clones, about 80% being singletons. Sequenced material: peripheral blood. These receptor sequences come from a man aged 70 or older with acute or convalescent COVID-19. Each CDR3 is given with its conserved first and last residue. Each record gives: J gene, D gene, clone size, V gene, CDR3 protein, CDR3 DNA. The D gene is left open where the match is weak. Clone size is stated in some rows and not others, as once, few, many or a class when expanded.

TRBJ2-3	NA	NA	TRBV6-2/TRBV6-3	CASSYFGEDTQYF	TGTGCCAGCAGTTATTTCGGGGAAGATACGCAGTATTTT
TRBJ2-7	NA	NA	TRBV29-1	CSVMDSTYEQYF	TGCAGCGTTATGGACTCAACCTACGAGCAGTACTTC
TRBJ2-5	TRBD1	NA	TRBV7-9	CASSLTHTGVETQYF	TGTGCCAGCAGCTTAACGCACACAGGGGTAGAGACCCAGTACTTC
TRBJ2-7	NA	NA	TRBV5-5	CASSLGPTGAYEQYF	TGTGCCAGCAGCTTGGGCCCCACCGGGGCCTACGAGCAGTACTTC
TRBJ2-5	TRBD2	NA	TRBV3-1/TRBV3-2	CASSLSGSGETQYF	TGTGCCAGCAGCCTAAGCGGGAGTGGGGAGACCCAGTACTTC
TRBJ1-5	NA	once	TRBV28	CASSLGGSNQPQHF	TGTGCCAGCAGTTTGGGAGGTAGCAATCAGCCCCAGCATTTT
TRBJ2-1	TRBD2	NA	TRBV6-5	CASSSLAGSYNEQFF	TGTGCCAGCAGTTCTCTAGCGGGATCCTACAATGAGCAGTTCTTC
TRBJ2-7	NA	NA	TRBV7-2	CASSLTAYEQYF	TGTGCCAGCAGTCTAACCGCCTACGAGCAGTACTTC
TRBJ2-7	TRBD1	few	TRBV4-3	CASSRDRGWSYEQYF	TGCGCCAGCAGCCGGGACAGGGGTTGGTCCTACGAGCAGTACTTC
TRBJ2-1	NA	once	TRBV5-1	CASSLVSSYNEQFF	TGCGCCAGCAGCTTGGTATCGTCCTACAATGAGCAGTTCTTC
TRBJ2-7	NA	medium-sized	TRBV7-9	CASSSKGPYEQYF	TGTGCCAGCAGCTCTAAGGGGCCGTACGAGCAGTACTTC
TRBJ2-7	TRBD1	NA	TRBV6-1	CASSEQGAKSYEQYF	TGTGCCAGCAGTGAACAGGGGGCGAAGTCTTACGAGCAGTACTTC
TRBJ2-1	TRBD2	NA	TRBV3-1/TRBV3-2	CASSTRTSGGEQFF	TGTGCCAGCAGCACGCGGACTAGCGGGGGGGAGCAGTTCTTC
TRBJ1-3	TRBD1	NA	TRBV6-6	CASGQGTGNTIYF	TGTGCCAGCGGACAGGGAACTGGAAACACCATATATTTT
TRBJ2-7	TRBD2	NA	TRBV27	CASSLAEGYEQYF	TGTGCCAGCAGCCTAGCGGAGGGCTACGAGCAGTACTTC
TRBJ1-2	TRBD1	NA	TRBV10-2	CASSGTGEYGYTF	TGCGCCAGCAGTGGGACAGGGGAATATGGCTACACCTTC
TRBJ2-7	NA	few	TRBV3-1/TRBV3-2	CASSQDSFGGRDSREQYF	TGTGCCAGCAGCCAAGATTCATTTGGAGGCAGGGACTCGAGAGAGCAGTACTTC
TRBJ1-2	TRBD1	NA	TRBV9	CASSVVIGGAPGTGVSSQGYTF	TGTGCCAGCAGCGTAGTAATCGGTGGGGCCCCCGGGACAGGGGTTTCTTCCCAAGGCTACACCTTC
TRBJ2-7	TRBD1	NA	TRBV13	CASSLGDREFYEQYF	TGTGCCAGCAGCTTGGGAGACAGGGAGTTCTACGAGCAGTACTTC
TRBJ2-3	TRBD2	NA	TRBV2	CASSVDLAGGYDTQYF	TGTGCCAGCAGCGTGGACTTAGCGGGAGGTTACGATACGCAGTATTTT
TRBJ1-1	TRBD1	NA	TRBV2	CASSEQGVRTEAFF	TGTGCCAGCAGTGAGCAGGGGGTTCGTACTGAAGCTTTCTTT
TRBJ2-4	TRBD2	NA	TRBV2	CASSYSREATKNIQYF	TGTGCCAGCAGTTACTCGCGGGAGGCTACCAAAAACATTCAGTACTTC
TRBJ2-5	TRBD2	few	TRBV7-9	CASSLAKREYEETQYF	TGTGCCAGCAGCTTAGCAAAGCGGGAATACGAAGAGACCCAGTACTTC
TRBJ1-5	NA	NA	TRBV19	CASSIVKGGNQPQHF	TGTGCCAGTAGTATTGTTAAGGGGGGCAATCAGCCCCAGCATTTT
TRBJ2-1	TRBD1	NA	TRBV11-3	CASSFDRGAYNEQFF	TGTGCCAGCAGCTTCGACAGGGGGGCCTACAATGAGCAGTTCTTC
TRBJ1-4	NA	NA	TRBV18	CASSPTGFNEKLFF	TGTGCCAGCTCACCGACAGGTTTTAATGAAAAACTGTTTTTT
TRBJ2-1	NA	NA	TRBV2	CASSPTTSYNEQFF	TGTGCCAGCAGCCCCACAACCTCCTACAATGAGCAGTTCTTC
TRBJ1-5	TRBD1	NA	TRBV19	CASSFLPGQGNQPQHF	TGTGCCAGTAGCTTTCTACCGGGACAGGGGAATCAGCCCCAGCATTTT
TRBJ2-7	TRBD1	NA	TRBV19	CATEDRASYEQYF	TGTGCCACGGAGGACAGGGCATCCTACGAGCAGTACTTC
TRBJ1-1	TRBD1	NA	TRBV10-3	CAISESGNRGDTEAFF	TGTGCCATCAGTGAGTCGGGGAACAGGGGAGACACTGAAGCTTTCTTT
TRBJ2-7	NA	NA	TRBV27	CASSLPDRQKLSHEQYF	TGTGCCAGCAGTTTACCTGACAGACAGAAACTCTCCCACGAGCAGTACTTC
TRBJ2-1	TRBD2	NA	TRBV5-4	CASSPPGGAENYNEQFF	TGTGCCAGCAGCCCTCCCGGGGGGGCCGAAAATTACAATGAGCAGTTCTTC
TRBJ2-6	NA	few	TRBV30	CAWMAGGNGANVLTF	TGTGCCTGGATGGCAGGGGGGAATGGGGCCAACGTCCTGACTTTC
TRBJ2-7	TRBD2	NA	TRBV7-6	CASSSSSGASGSGYEQYF	TGTGCCAGCAGCTCCTCCTCCGGGGCTAGCGGGAGTGGGTACGAGCAGTACTTC
TRBJ1-1	NA	NA	TRBV2	CASSVDSNTEAFF	TGTGCCAGCAGTGTGGACAGCAACACTGAAGCTTTCTTT
TRBJ2-5	TRBD1	once	TRBV6-5	CAITWAGGKETQYF	TGTGCCATCACTTGGGCAGGGGGAAAAGAGACCCAGTACTTC
TRBJ1-5	NA	NA	TRBV28	CASNLVGQGNQPQHF	TGTGCCAGCAATCTAGTTGGGCAGGGGAACCAGCCCCAGCATTTT
TRBJ2-1	TRBD1	NA	TRBV6-6	CASSYPETGLNEQFF	TGTGCCAGCAGTTACCCCGAGACAGGGTTGAATGAGCAGTTCTTC
TRBJ2-3	NA	once	TRBV11-2	CASSLDRGSTDTQYF	TGTGCCAGCAGCTTAGACAGGGGCAGCACAGATACGCAGTATTTT
TRBJ2-1	NA	NA	TRBV11-2	CASSLLMSYNEQFF	TGTGCCAGCAGCTTATTAATGTCCTACAATGAGCAGTTCTTC
TRBJ2-7	NA	NA	TRBV18	CASSPGHGGEQYF	TGTGCCAGCTCACCAGGGCACGGGGGCGAGCAGTACTTC
TRBJ2-1	TRBD2	NA	TRBV7-2	CASSLDSSGGGYEQFF	TGTGCCAGCAGCTTAGATTCTAGCGGGGGAGGTTATGAGCAGTTCTTC
TRBJ2-2	NA	NA	TRBV7-7	CASSPGGRGTGELFF	TGTGCCAGCAGCCCGGGGGGCAGGGGAACCGGGGAGCTGTTTTTT
TRBJ2-2	TRBD2	NA	TRBV30	CAWSELGTSGTGELFF	TGTGCCTGGAGCGAACTCGGGACTAGCGGGACCGGGGAGCTGTTTTTT
TRBJ2-7	TRBD1	NA	TRBV6-5	CASSYSKGQGEYEQYF	TGTGCCAGCAGTTACTCGAAGGGACAGGGGGAGTACGAGCAGTACTTC
TRBJ2-6	NA	NA	TRBV7-2	CASSLTGYGANVLTF	TGTGCCAGCAGCTTAACGGGGTACGGGGCCAACGTCCTGACTTTC
TRBJ1-5	NA	NA	TRBV10-3	CAISELTGRQPQHF	TGTGCCATCAGTGAATTGACAGGACGTCAGCCCCAGCATTTT
TRBJ1-1	TRBD1	NA	TRBV18	CASSPTGTGGEAFF	TGTGCCAGCTCACCCACCGGGACAGGGGGGGAAGCTTTCTTT
TRBJ2-5	NA	NA	TRBV6-6	CASSYLLPQIGETQYF	TGTGCCAGCAGTTATCTATTGCCACAGATTGGAGAGACCCAGTACTTC